The clone carrying this T cell receptor beta chain ranks as medium-sized. What it recognizes is unknown. Clones were read by immunoSEQ multiplex PCR, and TCRdb kept only the in-frame ones, dropping some. The sample contains 15,000 to 20,000 clones, about 73% of which appear only once. Germline CDR1 is SGHDT and CDR2 is YYEEEE. The ends were cut back, 1 base at V and 10 bases at J, with 18 bases in the middle. CDR3 length equals 15 residues. These data come from a study of OX40 agonist ivuxolimab in advanced cancers. General observations from the study: The antigen specificity of the peripheral T cells (those that were expanded) was not determined.

The receptor's source is an adult with an advanced solid tumor such as melanoma, head and neck, liver or kidney cancer. Sequenced here: CD4+ or CD8+ T cells sorted from blood, sampled in a trial of the OX40 agonist ivuxolimab. This rearrangement joins TRBV5-6 to TRBJ2-1; TRBD1 is a possible D gene (5 bases). Here the CDR3 DNA reads TGTGCCAGCAGCTTGTCCGCACTCAGGACACGAGAGCAGTTCTTC. Encoded protein: CASSLSALRTREQFF.